The 4 T cell receptor beta chains in this list originate from one sample, sequenced in a study of Ad26.COV2.S vaccination and SARS-CoV-2 variants. Here immunoSEQ multiplex PCR was the method, and the copy in TCRdb shows in-frame clones only, minus some. The repertoire has hundreds of thousands of clones, roughly 85% of them found once; the top ten carry roughly 3.3%. Indicated treatment: some 19 received Ad26.COV2.S at low or high dose, single or two shots; 5 received placebo; per-sample allocation not given. The samples date from day 63 after the first vaccine or placebo injection. The sequenced sample was peripheral blood, obtained in a trial of Ad26.COV2.S vaccine versus placebo. The receptors originated from a person between 18 and 60 years old who received the Ad26.COV2.S COVID-19 vaccine or a placebo.

The chain is built from TRBV7-9 and TRBJ1-1, with 7 bases matching TRBD1. The CDR3 spans 16 residues. With V trimmed by 5 bases and J by 3 bases, 12 bases remained unmatched. Germline V gene sequence: CDR1 SEHNR, CDR2 FQNEAQ (reference sequence). CDR3 residues: CASSPSDRAGYTEAFF. The CDR3 DNA reads TGTGCCAGCAGCCCTAGTGACAGGGCTGGGTACACTGAAGCTTTCTTT. The full variable domain, with the rest looked up from reference TRBV7-9 and TRBJ1-1, is DTGVSQNPRHKITKRGQNVTFRCDPISEHNRLYWYRQTLGQGPEFLTYFQNEAQLEKSRLLSDRFSAERPKGSFSTLEIQRTEQGDSAMYLCASSPSDRAGYTEAFFGQGTRLTVV.

CDR3 bases: TGCGCCAGCAGCCAAGAGGCACGCAGGGCGAACACCGGGGAGCTGTTTTTT. Amino acid sequence: CASSQEARRANTGELFF. The V call is TRBV4-1, the J call TRBJ2-2, with D perhaps TRBD1 (5 bases). Germline V lookup: CDR1 MGHRA, CDR2 YSYEKL. The V gene lost 0 bases and the J gene lost 0 bases, with 11 bases spanning the gap. The CDR3 is 17 residues long.

V gene TRBV7-9 combines with J gene TRBJ1-3, with 9 bases aligning to TRBD1. V lost 5 bases, J lost 3 bases, and 8 bases stayed unmatched. Per the germline V gene, CDR1 is SEHNR and CDR2 is FQNEAQ (reference sequence). There are 16 residues in the CDR3. The CDR3 DNA follows: TGTGCCAGCAGCGCGTCCGGGACAGGGCGTGGAAACACCATATATTTT. Translated: CASSASGTGRGNTIYF.

This clone was picked up many times. This chain uses TRBV19 with TRBJ2-1; 10 bases map to TRBD2. The germline V gene has CDR1 LNHDA and CDR2 SQIVND (reference sequence). The CDR3 is 16 amino acids. V lost 3 bases and J lost 4; bases outside the gene matches: 6. The CDR3 region has the DNA TGTGCCAGTAGTATCTTCGTAGCGGGAGGATACAATGAGCAGTTCTTC. As protein: CASSIFVAGGYNEQFF.